The present T cell receptor beta chain was sequenced within a study of T cells after yellow fever vaccination. Study observations and caveats: Subsequent to the booster, the majority of primary-vaccination clones reappeared (less than 97% CD4, approximately 90% CD8). Shared CD4/CD8 clonotypes were a small share, likely from convergent recombination.

Per the germline V gene, CDR1 is SEHNR and CDR2 is FQNEAQ (reference sequence). V lost 0 bases and J lost 10, with 13 bases in between. The CDR3 has 14 residues. It was through 5'RACE template switching that TCR cDNA was made, with a universal primer site and UMIs added. TCRdb used MiXCR to reprocess the 5' RACE reads, holding one entry per CDR3 protein. The data contain around 250,000 distinct CDR3 sequences, about 5.2% of them singletons. The table lists this clonotype with a few counts. What it binds is unknown. The source material was CD4+ T cells sorted from PBMCs, sampled on the day of the yellow fever booster vaccination. The chain links TRBV7-9 to TRBJ1-5; no reliable D call. This TCR was recovered from a man between 18 and 35 years old who received the YFV17D yellow fever vaccine. The CDR3 DNA reads as TGTGCCAGCAGCTTAGCAGGGCCAGATCGACCCCAGCATTTT. Its translation: CASSLAGPDRPQHF.